Below are 14 T cell receptor beta chains sequenced from a single sample in a study of neurological immune-mediated disorders. TCRdb redid the calling of the 5' RACE reads with MiXCR, one entry per CDR3 protein. The data hold about 66,000 distinct CDR3 sequences, with approximately 4.1% observed a single time. Sequenced sample: PBMCs. Source of these receptors: a man in his thirties or forties with multiple sclerosis.

This chain links TRBV6-5 with TRBJ1-2; D is uncertain. The CDR3 extends over 15 amino acids. V lost 1 base, J lost 3 bases, and 12 bases lay in between. Looked up from germline, CDR1 is MNHEY and CDR2 is SVGAGI. CDR3 residues: CASSYFKGGYYGYTF. The CDR3 bases are TGTGCCAGCAGTTACTTTAAGGGAGGCTACTATGGCTACACCTTC.

This clonotype is classed as medium-sized. The rearrangement uses TRBV7-3 and TRBJ2-2; the D is unclear. There are 12 residues in the CDR3. Per germline, CDR1 SGHTA and CDR2 FQGTGA. The V end was cut by 4 bases, the J end by 3 bases, with 3 bases between. CDR3: CASSSDTGELFF. The CDR3 bases are TGTGCCAGCAGCTCAGACACCGGGGAGCTGTTTTTT.

This clonotype was recorded many times. The chain carries TRBV6-2 or TRBV6-3 and TRBJ2-2, with D maybe TRBD2 (7 bases). This CDR3 contains 15 residues. In germline, CDR1 is MNHEY, CDR2 SVGEGT. Deletions cut 6 bases from V and 1 base from J, with 12 bases between. The CDR3 spells CASRGGGQNTGELFF. DNA for the CDR3: TGTGCCAGCAGAGGGGGGGGACAGAACACCGGGGAGCTGTTTTTT.

As to this clonotype: Relative to the germline gene, one junction end is altered; a read error may explain this. This rearrangement joins TRBV5-1 to TRBJ1-5; D is ambiguous. Germline assignment: CDR1 SGHRS and CDR2 YFSETQ. There are 17 residues in the CDR3. CDR3 DNA: TGCGCCAGCAGCTTGGCCCCCAGTGGGGAGAGAAGTTGGCCCCAGAATTTT. Its protein is CASSLAPSGERSWPQNF. The complete variable domain, with remaining parts taken from reference TRBV5-1 and TRBJ1-5, reads KAGVTQTPRYLIKTRGQQVTLSCSPISGHRSVSWYQQTPGQGLQFLFEYFSETQRNKGNFPGRFSGRQFSNSRSEMNVSTLELGDSALYLCASSLAPSGERSWPQNFGDGTRLSIL.

This clonotype was detected ten times or more. V and J are TRBV5-1 and TRBJ2-3, with 8 bases aligning to TRBD2. This CDR3 contains 16 residues. CDR1 SGHRS and CDR2 YFSETQ come from the germline V gene. J was trimmed by 4 bases and V by 0 bases; bases with no gene match: 7. Here the CDR3 DNA reads TGCGCCAGCAGCTTGGAGCCCCCGACTAGCGCAGATACGCAGTATTTT. As protein: CASSLEPPTSADTQYF.

The table lists this clonotype with many counts. The chain uses TRBV10-3 and TRBJ1-1, with 7 positions matching TRBD1. V was pared by 2 bases and J by 8 bases, with 5 bases of the junction left unmatched. The germline CDR1 and CDR2 sequences are ENHRY and SYGVKD. CDR3 length: 13 amino acids. CDR3: CAISETGQPEAFF. Here the CDR3 DNA reads TGTGCCATCAGTGAGACGGGACAGCCAGAAGCTTTCTTT.

This clonotype was observed many times. This chain links TRBV12-3 or TRBV12-4 with TRBJ1-2, with a possible D match to TRBD1 (5 bases). This CDR3 comprises 13 residues. The V end was cut by 8 bases, the J end by 4 bases, with 14 bases between. This CDR3 is CASSSGQSYGYTF. The CDR3 coding sequence is TGTGCCAGCTCTTCCGGACAATCCTATGGCTACACCTTC.

This clonotype was seen at least ten times. J is TRBJ2-7 and V is TRBV5-1; perhaps TRBD1 as D (6 bases). The V gene lost 0 bases and the J gene lost 3 bases, with 16 bases spanning the gap. The germline gives CDR1 SGHRS, CDR2 YFSETQ. This CDR3 is 16 amino acids long. CDR3 nucleotide sequence: TGCGCCAGCAGCTTGGTTGCAGGGACAAGCTACTACGAGCAGTACTTC. It translates to CASSLVAGTSYYEQYF.

At least ten counts were recorded for this clonotype. The rearrangement links TRBV7-8 to TRBJ1-1; perhaps TRBD1 as D (6 bases). V was pared by 6 bases and J by 5 bases, with 19 bases between. Looked up from germline, CDR1 is SGHVS and CDR2 is FQNEAQ. This CDR3 region has 15 residues. CDR3 DNA: TGTGCCAGCAGGGTCATTGGGGGCCGGAATACTGAAGCTTTCTTT. Amino acid sequence: CASRVIGGRNTEAFF. Full variable domain (rest looked up from reference TRBV7-8 and TRBJ1-1): GAGVSQSPRYKVAKRGQDVALRCDPISGHVSLFWYQQALGQGPEFLTYFQNEAQLDKSGLPSDRFFAERPEGSVSTLKIQRTQQEDSAVYLCASRVIGGRNTEAFFGQGTRLTVV.

This clonotype was seen ten or more times. The chain links TRBV12-3 or TRBV12-4 to TRBJ1-1; no reliable D call. Trimming took 1 base from V and 0 from J, leaving 6 bases between them. This CDR3 spans 14 amino acids. CDR3 protein: CASSLVQMNTEAFF. CDR3 DNA: TGTGCCAGCAGTTTAGTGCAGATGAACACTGAAGCTTTCTTT.

This clonotype was recorded many times. The gene calls are TRBV7-2 and TRBJ2-5, with 9 bases identical to TRBD2. Germline CDR1 SGHTA, CDR2 FQGNSA. Trimming removed 4 bases from V and 5 bases from J; junction bases left unmatched: 5. This CDR3 is built from 14 residues. CDR3 in DNA: TGTGCCAGCAGCTCGCGGGGGGGCTCGGAGACCCAGTACTTC. This encodes CASSSRGGSETQYF. Variable domain in full (rest from reference TRBV7-2 and TRBJ2-5): GAGVSQSPSNKVTEKGKDVELRCDPISGHTALYWYRQSLGQGLEFLIYFQGNSAPDKSGLPSDRFSAERTGGSVSTLTIQRTQQEDSAVYLCASSSRGGSETQYFGPGTRLLVL.

Ten or more counts support this clonotype. This chain links TRBV5-6 with TRBJ2-1; TRBD1 is a possible D gene (6 bases). CDR1 and CDR2 (germline): SGHDT, YYEEEE. The ends were cut back, 6 bases at V and 4 bases at J, with 17 bases in the middle. CDR3 size: 15 residues. Here the CDR3 reads CASTLGTGSYNEQFF. Written as DNA, the CDR3 is TGTGCCAGCACCCTCGGTACAGGGTCATACAATGAGCAGTTCTTC.

This clonotype came up many times. The chain couples TRBV12-3 or TRBV12-4 to TRBJ1-2; TRBD1 is a possible D gene (5 bases). CDR3 size: 13 residues. V lost 7 bases, J lost 8 bases, and 17 bases lay in between. CDR3 DNA: TGTGCCAGCACCGGTGTTAGGGGCCGGGGCTACACCTTC. It codes for CASTGVRGRGYTF.

This clonotype showed up many times. The chain links TRBV11-2 to TRBJ1-1, with D unresolved. The germline gives CDR1 SGHAT, CDR2 FQNNGV. This CDR3 contains 14 residues. V was pared by 5 bases and J by 3 bases, with 13 bases between. The CDR3 sequence is CASSPILRYTEAFF. In nucleotides, the CDR3 is TGTGCCAGCAGCCCGATCCTGCGGTACACTGAAGCTTTCTTT.